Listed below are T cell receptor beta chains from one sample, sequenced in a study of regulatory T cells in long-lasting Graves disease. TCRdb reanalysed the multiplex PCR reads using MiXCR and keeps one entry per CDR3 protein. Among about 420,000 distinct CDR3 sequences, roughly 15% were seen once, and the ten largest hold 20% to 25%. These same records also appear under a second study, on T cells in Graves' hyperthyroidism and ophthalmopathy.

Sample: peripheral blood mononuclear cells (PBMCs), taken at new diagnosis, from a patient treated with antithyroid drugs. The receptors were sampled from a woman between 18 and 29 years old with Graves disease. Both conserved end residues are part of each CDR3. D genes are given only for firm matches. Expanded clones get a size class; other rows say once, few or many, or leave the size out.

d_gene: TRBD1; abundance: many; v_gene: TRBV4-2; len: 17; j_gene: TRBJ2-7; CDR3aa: CASSQTPGTGILYEQYF; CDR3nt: TGTGCCAGCAGCCAAACTCCCGGGACAGGGATACTCTACGAGCAGTACTTC
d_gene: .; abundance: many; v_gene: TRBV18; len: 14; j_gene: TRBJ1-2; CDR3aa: CASSPPTVRQGYTF; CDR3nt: TGTGCCAGCTCACCACCCACCGTACGACAGGGCTACACCTTC
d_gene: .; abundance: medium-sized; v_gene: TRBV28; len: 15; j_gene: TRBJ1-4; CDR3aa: CASSPSGSTDEKLFF; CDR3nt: TGTGCCAGCAGTCCATCGGGATCAACGGACGAAAAACTGTTTTTT
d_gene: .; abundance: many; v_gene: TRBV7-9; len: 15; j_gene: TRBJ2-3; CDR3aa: CASSLAGFSTDTQYF; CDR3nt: TGTGCCAGCAGCTTAGCGGGGTTCAGCACAGATACGCAGTATTTT
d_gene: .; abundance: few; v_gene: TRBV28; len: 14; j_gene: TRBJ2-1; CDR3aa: CASIFRGPYNEQFF; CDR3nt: TGTGCCAGCATTTTCCGGGGGCCATACAATGAGCAGTTCTTC
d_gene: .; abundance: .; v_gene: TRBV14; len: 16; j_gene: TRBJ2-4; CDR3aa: CASSRGTSLEKNIQYF; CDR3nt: TGTGCCAGCAGCCGCGGGACCTCTCTAGAGAAAAACATTCAGTACTTC
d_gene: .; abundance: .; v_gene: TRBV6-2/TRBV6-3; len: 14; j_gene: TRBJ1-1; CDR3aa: CASKLLGMNTEAFF; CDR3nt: TGTGCCAGCAAATTATTGGGCATGAACACTGAAGCTTTCTTT
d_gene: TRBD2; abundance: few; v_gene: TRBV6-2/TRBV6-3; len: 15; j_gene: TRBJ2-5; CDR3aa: CASLRTSGLGETQYF; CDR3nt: TGTGCCAGCCTACGGACTAGCGGTTTGGGAGAGACCCAGTACTTC
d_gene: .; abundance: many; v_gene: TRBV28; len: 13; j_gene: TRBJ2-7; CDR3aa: CASSLLAPGEQYF; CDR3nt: TGTGCCAGCAGTTTACTAGCTCCTGGCGAGCAGTACTTC
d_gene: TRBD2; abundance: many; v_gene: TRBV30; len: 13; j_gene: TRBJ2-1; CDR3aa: CASDGLAFNEQFF; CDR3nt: TGTGCCTCGGATGGACTAGCGTTTAATGAGCAGTTCTTC
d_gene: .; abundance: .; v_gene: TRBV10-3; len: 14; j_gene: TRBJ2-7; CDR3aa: CAISERRTAYEQYF; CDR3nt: TGTGCCATCAGTGAGCGCAGGACCGCCTACGAGCAGTACTTC
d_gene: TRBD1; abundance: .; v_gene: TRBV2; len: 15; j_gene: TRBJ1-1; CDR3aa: CASSVGGARRTEAFF; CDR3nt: TGTGCCAGCAGTGTAGGGGGCGCAAGGCGGACTGAAGCTTTCTTT
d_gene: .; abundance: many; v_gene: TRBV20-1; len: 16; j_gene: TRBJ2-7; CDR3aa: CSARTGRQAGMGEQYF; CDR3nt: TGCAGTGCCAGAACGGGACGCCAGGCCGGGATGGGCGAGCAGTACTTC
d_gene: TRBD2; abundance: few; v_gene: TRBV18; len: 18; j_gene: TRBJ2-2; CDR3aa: CASSPEPGLAGQTGELFF; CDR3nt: TGTGCCAGCTCACCAGAACCGGGACTAGCGGGACAGACCGGGGAGCTGTTTTTT
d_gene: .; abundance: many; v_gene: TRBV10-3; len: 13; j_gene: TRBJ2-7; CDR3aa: CAIRSTGSYEQYF; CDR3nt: TGTGCCATCAGGTCGACTGGATCCTACGAGCAGTACTTC
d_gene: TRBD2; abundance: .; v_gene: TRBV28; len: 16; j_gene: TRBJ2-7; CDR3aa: CASSLPKAGGSHEQYF; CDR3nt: TGTGCCAGCAGTTTACCTAAAGCGGGGGGCTCCCACGAGCAGTACTTC
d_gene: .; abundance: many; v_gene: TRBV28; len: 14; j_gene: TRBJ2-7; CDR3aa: CASSASVAYYEQYF; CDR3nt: TGTGCCAGCAGTGCCTCAGTTGCCTACTACGAGCAGTACTTC
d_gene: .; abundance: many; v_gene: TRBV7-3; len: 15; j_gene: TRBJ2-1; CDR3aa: CASSLGGNRGNEQFF; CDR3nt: TGTGCCAGCAGCTTAGGGGGGAATAGGGGCAATGAGCAGTTCTTC
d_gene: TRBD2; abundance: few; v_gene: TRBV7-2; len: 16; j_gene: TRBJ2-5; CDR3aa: CASSLGGGWAGETQYF; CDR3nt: TGTGCCAGCAGCTTAGGGGGGGGGTGGGCCGGAGAGACCCAGTACTTC
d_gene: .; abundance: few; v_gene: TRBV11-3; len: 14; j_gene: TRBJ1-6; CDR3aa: CASSLAGANSPLHF; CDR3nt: TGTGCCAGCAGCTTAGCCGGGGCAAATTCACCCCTCCACTTT
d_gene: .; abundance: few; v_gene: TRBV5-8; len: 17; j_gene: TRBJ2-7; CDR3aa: CASSLINSGWGIYEQYF; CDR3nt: TGTGCCAGCAGCTTAATCAATTCGGGTTGGGGGATCTACGAGCAGTACTTC
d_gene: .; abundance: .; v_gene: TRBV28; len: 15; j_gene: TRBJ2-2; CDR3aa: CASSFDRPNTGELFF; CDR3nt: TGTGCCAGCAGTTTCGACAGACCCAACACCGGGGAGCTGTTTTTT
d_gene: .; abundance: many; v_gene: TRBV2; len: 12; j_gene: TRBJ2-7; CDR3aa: CASSEVGYEQYF; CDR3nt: TGTGCCAGCAGTGAAGTTGGCTACGAGCAGTACTTC
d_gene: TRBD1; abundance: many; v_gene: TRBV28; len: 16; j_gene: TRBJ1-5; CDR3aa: CASSPRQGISNQPQHF; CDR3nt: TGTGCCAGCAGTCCCCGACAGGGGATCAGCAATCAGCCCCAGCATTTT
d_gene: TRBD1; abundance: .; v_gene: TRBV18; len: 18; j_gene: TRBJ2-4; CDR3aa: CASSPPHRGRLAKNIQYF; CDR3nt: TGTGCCAGCTCACCGCCGCACAGGGGCCGATTAGCCAAAAACATTCAGTACTTC
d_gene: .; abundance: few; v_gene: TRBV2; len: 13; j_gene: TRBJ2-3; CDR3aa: CASGDFAQDTQYF; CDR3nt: TGTGCCAGCGGGGACTTCGCCCAGGATACGCAGTATTTT
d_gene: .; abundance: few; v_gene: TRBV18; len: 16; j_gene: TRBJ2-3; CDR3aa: CASSPFSPRTLDTQYF; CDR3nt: TGTGCCAGCTCACCGTTTAGTCCCCGGACGTTGGATACGCAGTATTTT
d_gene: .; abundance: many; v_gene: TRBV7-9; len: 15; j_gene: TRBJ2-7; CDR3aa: CASSLAGPRSNEQYF; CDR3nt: TGTGCCAGCAGCTTAGCCGGGCCCAGGAGTAACGAGCAGTACTTC
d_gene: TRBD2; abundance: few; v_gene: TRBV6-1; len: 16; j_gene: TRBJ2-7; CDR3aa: CASTSNAGGGFYEQYF; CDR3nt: TGTGCCAGCACGTCGAACGCGGGGGGCGGATTCTACGAGCAGTACTTC
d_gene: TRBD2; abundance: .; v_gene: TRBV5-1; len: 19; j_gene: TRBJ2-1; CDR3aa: CASSSGGGLAGVGYNEQFF; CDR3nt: TGCGCCAGCAGCTCGGGGGGGGGACTAGCGGGAGTAGGATACAATGAGCAGTTCTTC
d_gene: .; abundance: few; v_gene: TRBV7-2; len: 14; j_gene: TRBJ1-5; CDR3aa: CASSLERDNQPQHF; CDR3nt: TGTGCCAGCAGCTTAGAGAGGGATAATCAGCCCCAGCATTTT
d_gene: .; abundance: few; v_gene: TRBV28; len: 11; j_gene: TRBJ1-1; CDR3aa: CASKGLGEAFF; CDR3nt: TGTGCCAGCAAGGGGTTGGGTGAAGCTTTCTTT
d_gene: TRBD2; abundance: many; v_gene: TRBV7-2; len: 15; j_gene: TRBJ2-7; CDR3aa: CASSLNGLAGDEQYF; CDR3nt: TGTGCCAGCAGCCTAAACGGACTAGCGGGAGACGAGCAGTACTTC
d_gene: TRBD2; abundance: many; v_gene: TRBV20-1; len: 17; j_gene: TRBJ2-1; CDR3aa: CSARKPGTSGRNNEQFF; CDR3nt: TGCAGTGCTAGAAAGCCCGGGACTAGCGGGAGAAACAATGAGCAGTTCTTC
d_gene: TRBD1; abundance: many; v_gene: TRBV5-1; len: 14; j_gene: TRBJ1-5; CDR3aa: CASSWGQGDQPQHF; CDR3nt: TGCGCCAGCAGCTGGGGACAGGGGGATCAGCCCCAGCATTTT
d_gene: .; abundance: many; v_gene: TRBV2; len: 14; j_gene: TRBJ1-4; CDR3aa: CASGWTVANEKLFF; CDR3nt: TGTGCCAGCGGATGGACAGTTGCTAATGAAAAACTGTTTTTT
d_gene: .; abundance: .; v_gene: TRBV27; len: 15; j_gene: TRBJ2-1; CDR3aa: CASSLSRTGGIEQFF; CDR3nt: TGTGCCAGCAGTTTATCCCGGACTGGCGGGATTGAGCAGTTCTTC
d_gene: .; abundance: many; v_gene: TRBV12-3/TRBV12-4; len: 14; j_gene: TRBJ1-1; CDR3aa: CASTLLLLNTEAFF; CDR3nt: TGTGCCAGCACTTTGCTACTACTGAACACTGAAGCTTTCTTT
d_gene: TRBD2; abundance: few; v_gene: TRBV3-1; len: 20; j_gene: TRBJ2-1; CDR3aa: CASSQDLGTSGSSTYNEQFF; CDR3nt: TGTGCCAGCAGCCAAGATCTAGGGACTAGCGGGAGCTCTACCTACAATGAGCAGTTCTTC
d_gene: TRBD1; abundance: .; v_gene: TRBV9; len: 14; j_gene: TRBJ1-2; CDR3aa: CASTPTGTGYGYTF; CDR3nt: TGTGCCAGCACTCCGACAGGGACGGGCTATGGCTACACCTTC
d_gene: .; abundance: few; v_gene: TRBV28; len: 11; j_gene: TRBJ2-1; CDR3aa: CASSSPGEQFF; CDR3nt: TGTGCCAGCAGTTCCCCAGGGGAGCAGTTCTTC
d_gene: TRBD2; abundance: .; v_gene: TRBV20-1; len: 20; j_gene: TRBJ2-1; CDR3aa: CSARDRGLAGGWSSYNEQFF; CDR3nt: TGCAGTGCTAGAGACAGGGGACTAGCGGGAGGCTGGAGCTCCTACAATGAGCAGTTCTTC
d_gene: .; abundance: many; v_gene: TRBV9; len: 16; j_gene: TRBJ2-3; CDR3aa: CASSVDMTEITDTQYF; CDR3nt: TGTGCCAGCAGCGTAGATATGACAGAAATCACAGATACGCAGTATTTT
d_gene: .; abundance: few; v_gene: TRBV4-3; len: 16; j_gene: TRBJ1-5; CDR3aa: CASSQEDTGYNQPQHF; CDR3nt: TGCGCCAGCAGCCAAGAGGATACAGGGTACAATCAGCCCCAGCATTTT
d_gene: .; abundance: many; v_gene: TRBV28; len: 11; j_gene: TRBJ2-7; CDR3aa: CASTGFDEQYF; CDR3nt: TGTGCCAGCACGGGGTTCGACGAGCAGTACTTC
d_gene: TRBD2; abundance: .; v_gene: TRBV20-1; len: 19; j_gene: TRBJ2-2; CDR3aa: CSARDPGLAGGLNTGELFF; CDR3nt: TGCAGTGCTAGAGATCCAGGACTAGCGGGAGGACTGAACACCGGGGAGCTGTTTTTT
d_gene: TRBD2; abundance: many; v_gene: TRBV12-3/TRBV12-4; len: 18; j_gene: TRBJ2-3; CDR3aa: CASSLDPTSGSLKDTQYF; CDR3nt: TGTGCCAGCAGTTTAGATCCCACTAGCGGGAGCCTCAAAGATACGCAGTATTTT
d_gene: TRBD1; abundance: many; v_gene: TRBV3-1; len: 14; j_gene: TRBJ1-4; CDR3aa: CASSGDSLNEKLFF; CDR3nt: TGTGCCAGCAGCGGGGACAGCCTCAATGAAAAACTGTTTTTT
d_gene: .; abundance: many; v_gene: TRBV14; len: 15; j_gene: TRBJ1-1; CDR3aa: CASSSIFGPNTEAFF; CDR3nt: TGTGCCAGCAGCTCAATCTTCGGACCGAACACTGAAGCTTTCTTT
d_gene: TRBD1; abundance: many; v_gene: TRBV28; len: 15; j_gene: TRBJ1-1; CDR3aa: CASSPFGQGHTEAFF; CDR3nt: TGTGCCAGCAGTCCTTTTGGACAGGGCCACACTGAAGCTTTCTTT
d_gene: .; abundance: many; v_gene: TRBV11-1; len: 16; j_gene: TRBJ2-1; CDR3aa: CASSHSGRSSYNEQFF; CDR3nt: TGTGCCAGCAGCCACAGCGGGCGGAGCTCCTACAATGAGCAGTTCTTC
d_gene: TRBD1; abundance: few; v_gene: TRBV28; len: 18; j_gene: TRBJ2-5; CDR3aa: CASSRYRDRQTYQETQYF; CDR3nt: TGTGCCAGCAGTCGGTACCGGGACAGGCAAACATACCAAGAGACCCAGTACTTC
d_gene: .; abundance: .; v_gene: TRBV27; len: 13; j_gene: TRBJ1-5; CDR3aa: CASSFRGAQPQHF; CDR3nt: TGTGCCAGCAGTTTTAGGGGCGCTCAGCCCCAGCATTTT
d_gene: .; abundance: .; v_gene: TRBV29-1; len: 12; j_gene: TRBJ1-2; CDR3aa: CSVADTNYGYTF; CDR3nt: TGCAGCGTTGCCGATACTAACTATGGCTACACCTTC
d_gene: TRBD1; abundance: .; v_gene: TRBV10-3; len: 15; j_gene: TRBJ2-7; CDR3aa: CAISEGTGVSYEQYF; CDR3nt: TGTGCCATCAGTGAGGGGACAGGGGTCTCCTACGAGCAGTACTTC